These T cell receptor beta chains were read from a single sample in a study of control samples from healthy donors and cancer patients. The table came from immunoSEQ multiplex PCR; TCRdb's copy has only in-frame clones and leaves some out. The table lists roughly 180,000 clones, about 94% of them singletons. Material: blood. These receptors were obtained from a woman in her sixties in good health. Each CDR3 is given with its conserved first and last residue. The order of the fields is D gene, J gene, V gene, clone size, CDR3 protein, CDR3 DNA. A D gene is named only where the DNA matches it firmly. Rows give clone size only sometimes, using once, few, many, or a class for an expanded clone.

NA	TRBJ1-5	TRBV6-5	NA	CASRRDRSNQPQHF	TGTGCCAGTCGCCGGGACCGAAGCAATCAGCCCCAGCATTTT
NA	TRBJ1-6	TRBV27	once	CASSFGTSSPLHF	TGTGCCAGCAGTTTCGGTACATCTTCACCCCTCCACTTT
NA	TRBJ2-1	TRBV27	NA	CASSPSAEVNEQFF	TGTGCCAGCAGTCCAAGCGCCGAAGTAAATGAGCAGTTCTTC
TRBD2	TRBJ2-3	TRBV6-5	NA	CASSYGLAISTDTQYF	TGTGCCAGCAGTTACGGACTAGCGATTAGCACAGATACGCAGTATTTT
NA	TRBJ2-7	TRBV3-1/TRBV3-2	NA	CASSPQEGSIAYEQYF	TGTGCCAGCAGCCCACAGGAGGGGTCGATCGCCTACGAGCAGTACTTC
NA	TRBJ1-1	TRBV3-1/TRBV3-2	few	CASSRGDAAGTEAFF	TGTGCCAGCAGCCGGGGGGATGCCGCGGGGACTGAAGCTTTCTTT
NA	TRBJ2-2	TRBV11-2	NA	CASSPGRELFF	TGTGCCAGCAGCCCGGGACGGGAGCTGTTTTTT
TRBD1	TRBJ1-2	TRBV5-1	NA	CASSSAGQGNGYTF	TGCGCCAGCAGCTCGGCGGGACAGGGTAATGGCTACACCTTC
NA	TRBJ1-2	TRBV9	NA	CASSPRAGDYGYTF	TGTGCCAGCAGCCCCCGTGCGGGGGACTATGGCTACACCTTC
NA	TRBJ1-1	TRBV25-1	NA	CASSRNTEAFF	TGTGCCAGCAGTAGGAACACTGAAGCTTTCTTT
NA	TRBJ1-5	TRBV6-6	NA	CATETGDQPQHF	TGTGCCACCGAGACAGGAGATCAGCCCCAGCATTTT
NA	TRBJ2-7	TRBV7-2	NA	CASSTQGRRQYF	TGTGCCAGCAGCACCCAGGGGCGGAGGCAGTACTTC
TRBD1	TRBJ1-6	TRBV27	NA	CASSLLQGRMASPLHF	TGTGCCAGCAGTCTACTACAGGGGCGGATGGCTTCACCCCTCCACTTT
TRBD2	TRBJ2-5	TRBV5-1	once	CASSGQVAGGQETQYF	TGCGCCAGCAGCGGTCAAGTAGCGGGGGGGCAAGAGACCCAGTACTTC
TRBD2	TRBJ2-1	TRBV6-2/TRBV6-3	NA	CASSQRGGLGSSYNEQFF	TGTGCCAGCAGTCAGCGGGGGGGCCTCGGAAGCTCCTACAATGAGCAGTTCTTC